Listed here are 24 T cell receptor beta chains from one sample, sequenced in a study of human versus mouse CDR3 diversity and MHC coevolution. Assay used: immunoSEQ multiplex PCR; TCRdb lists only in-frame clones, some missing. Among 86,000 or so clones listed, around 93% were seen once. The sample taken for sequencing was naive CD4+ T cells from blood. Subset described: CD45RO-negative CD62L-positive naive CD4 T cells. The receptors shown here come from a person aged 30 to 69 in good health.

J is TRBJ1-1 and V is TRBV28; D remains unclear. The CDR3 length is 13 residues. Germline V gives CDR1 MDHEN, CDR2 SYDVKM. The ends were cut back, 6 bases at V and 3 bases at J, with 11 bases in the middle. The CDR3 reads CASRVLQDTEAFF. CDR3 in DNA: TGTGCCAGCAGGGTCCTGCAGGACACTGAAGCTTTCTTT.

The genes are TRBV28 and TRBJ2-3; no firm D call. Trimming left V 3 bases short and J 8 bases short, with 6 bases between. The CDR3 is 11 amino acids. The germline V gene encodes CDR1 MDHEN and CDR2 SYDVKM. Here the CDR3 reads CASSFPGTQYF. For the CDR3, the DNA is TGTGCCAGCAGTTTCCCAGGTACGCAGTATTTT.

Comments on this clone: A junction end diverges from the germline sequence, so it may reflect a read error. The chain uses TRBV7-7 and TRBJ2-2, with 9 bases identical to TRBD1. CDR3 length: 14 residues. In germline, CDR1 is SSHAT, CDR2 FNYEAQ (reference sequence). In DNA form, the CDR3 reads TGTGCTAGCAGCCTTGACAGGGGGTCGGGGGAGCTGTTTTTT. As protein: CASSLDRGSGELFF.

The chain links TRBV19 to TRBJ2-6, with TRBD1 matching over 10 bases. The V gene's germline CDR1 is LNHDA and CDR2 SQIVND (reference sequence). The CDR3 runs to 16 residues. Trimming cost V 7 bases and J 3 bases; bases outside gene matches: 6. CDR3 residues: CASMRQGADGANVLTF. The CDR3 coding sequence is TGTGCCAGTATGCGACAGGGGGCCGATGGGGCCAACGTCCTGACTTTC.

The chain combines TRBV27 with TRBJ2-7, with D unclear. Trimming took off 3 bases at V and 3 bases at J, with 12 bases between the two ends. The CDR3 length is 14 residues. The V gene's germline CDR1 is MNHEY and CDR2 SMNVEV (reference sequence). The CDR3 spells CASSFNSPFYEQYF. The CDR3 nucleotides are TGTGCCAGCAGTTTTAACAGCCCTTTCTACGAGCAGTACTTC.

This clone was detected once. The chain carries TRBV9 and TRBJ2-1; D is unresolved. Trimming shortened V by 0 bases and J by 9 bases, and 13 bases separated the two germline ends. The length of the CDR3 is 14 residues. Germline V gene lookup returns CDR1 SGDLS and CDR2 YYNGEE. In nucleotides, the CDR3 is TGTGCCAGCAGCGTAGGCCTAGAAGTGGGTGAGCAGTTCTTC. Translated, it gives CASSVGLEVGEQFF.

The gene calls are TRBV9 and TRBJ1-2; D perhaps matches TRBD1 (6 bases). CDR3 length equals 16 residues. Germline CDR1 and CDR2: SGDLS and YYNGEE. V lost 0 bases to trimming and J lost 2 bases, with 14 bases between them. The CDR3 DNA is TGTGCCAGCAGCGTAGAGGCACAGGGATCAAACTATGGCTACACCTTC. It codes for CASSVEAQGSNYGYTF.

This chain uses TRBV19 with TRBJ2-2, with TRBD1 identical over 7 bases. V was clipped by 5 bases and J by 1 base; unmatched bases: 4. The CDR3 runs to 15 residues. Per germline, CDR1 LNHDA and CDR2 SQIVND (reference sequence). The CDR3 DNA sequence: TGTGCCAGTAGTCCTAGGACAGGGAACACCGGGGAGCTGTTTTTT. Amino acids: CASSPRTGNTGELFF. The whole variable domain, filled in from reference TRBV19 and TRBJ2-2, reads DGGITQSPKYLFRKEGQNVTLSCEQNLNHDAMYWYRQDPGQGLRLIYYSQIVNDFQKGDIAEGYSVSREKKESFPLTVTSAQKNPTAFYLCASSPRTGNTGELFFGEGSRLTVL.

This sequence joins TRBV9 and TRBJ2-5; 12 positions match TRBD2. This CDR3 is 16 amino acids long. V shed 0 bases and J 3 bases; nucleotides not matched to a gene: 3. CDR1 SGDLS and CDR2 YYNGEE come from the germline V gene. CDR3 region: CASSVGTSGIKETQYF. The DNA of the CDR3 is TGTGCCAGCAGCGTAGGGACTAGCGGGATCAAAGAGACCCAGTACTTC. Variable domain in full (rest from reference TRBV9 and TRBJ2-5): DSGVTQTPKHLITATGQRVTLRCSPRSGDLSVYWYQQSLDQGLQFLIQYYNGEERAKGNILERFSAQQFPDLHSELNLSSLELGDSALYFCASSVGTSGIKETQYFGPGTRLLVL.

This clone was observed a few times. The rearrangement joins TRBV5-1 to TRBJ2-5, with 8 bases matching TRBD1. The CDR3 loop spans 14 amino acids. V shed 4 bases, J shed 3 bases, and the junction held 5 bases outside the gene matches. The germline CDR1 and CDR2 sequences are SGHRS and YFSETQ. CDR3 sequence (DNA): TGCGCCAGCAGCCAGACGACAGGGGAAGAGACCCAGTACTTC. It is translated as CASSQTTGEETQYF. The full variable domain, in which reference TRBV5-1 and TRBJ2-5 provide the parts outside the CDR3, is KAGVTQTPRYLIKTRGQQVTLSCSPISGHRSVSWYQQTPGQGLQFLFEYFSETQRNKGNFPGRFSGRQFSNSRSEMNVSTLELGDSALYLCASSQTTGEETQYFGPGTRLLVL.

This chain links TRBV27 with TRBJ2-5; TRBD2 matches 7 bases. Near its end, the DNA agrees better with TRBJ2-7, so the J call may be wrong. CDR3 length equals 15 residues. The germline V gene encodes CDR1 MNHEY and CDR2 SMNVEV (reference sequence). CDR3 protein: CASEKGGLPPSEQYF. CDR3 DNA: TGTGCCAGCGAGAAGGGAGGGCTCCCGCCCTCCGAGCAGTACTTC.

This rearrangement joins TRBV5-1 to TRBJ2-1, with 13 bases identical to TRBD2. The CDR3 covers 17 residues. J lost 0 bases, V lost 3 bases, and 3 bases had no gene match. Germline CDR1 reads SGHRS; CDR2 reads YFSETQ. The CDR3 DNA is TGCGCCAGCAGCTACCGGACTAGCGGGGGCTCCTACAATGAGCAGTTCTTC. Its translation is CASSYRTSGGSYNEQFF.

The chain links TRBV19 to TRBJ1-4, with D possibly being TRBD1 (6 bases). V was clipped by 2 bases and J by 0 bases, with 10 bases between them. This CDR3 spans 16 amino acids. Germline V gene lookup returns CDR1 LNHDA and CDR2 SQIVND (reference sequence). The DNA for the CDR3 is TGTGCCAGTAGTATACGGGGGGGCCCAACTAATGAAAAACTGTTTTTT. It encodes CASSIRGGPTNEKLFF.

For the CDR3, the DNA is TGTGCCAGCAGCATACTCGGGACAGGGGAGAGAAGGCCCCTCCACTTT. Its translation: CASSILGTGERRPLHF. The rearrangement links TRBV7-9 to TRBJ1-6; 10 nucleotides agree with TRBD1. Germline V CDR1 and CDR2: SEHNR, FQNEAQ (reference sequence). The CDR3 totals 16 residues. With V trimmed by 5 bases and J by 13 bases, 14 bases remained unmatched.

As to this clone: The same CDR3 is also encoded by other DNA sequences in this sample. The J gene is TRBJ1-1, the V gene TRBV18; D might be TRBD1 (6 bases). CDR1 is KGHSH, CDR2 LQKENI, per germline. The CDR3 runs 13 residues. Trimming stripped 4 bases from V and 1 base from J, with 7 bases between. CDR3 bases: TGTGCCAGCTCACTGGGACAGAACACTGAAGCTTTCTTT. It codes for CASSLGQNTEAFF.

This chain joins TRBV11-2 and TRBJ1-5, with TRBD1 identical over 7 bases. The length of the CDR3 is 15 residues. Trimming cost V 2 bases and J 2 bases; bases outside gene matches: 3. Germline-derived CDR1 and CDR2 are SGHAT and FQNNGV. Here the CDR3 reads CASSLSGQGNQPQHF. CDR3 bases: TGTGCCAGCAGCTTATCCGGACAGGGCAATCAGCCCCAGCATTTT.

The CDR3 DNA reads TGTGCCAGCAGTGGGGCCTGGGGACAGGGGATGGGGTACGAGCAGTACTTC. It codes for CASSGAWGQGMGYEQYF. The chain recombines TRBV6-1 with TRBJ2-7, with 10 bases aligning to TRBD1. CDR3 size: 17 residues. Unmatched junction bases numbered 13, after V lost 4 bases and J lost 4 bases. CDR1 and CDR2 (germline): MNHNS, SASEGT.

The chain has TRBV7-3 and TRBJ2-2; 7 bases fit TRBD2. The CDR3 has 15 residues. Germline CDR1 and CDR2: SGHTA and FQGTGA. The V and J ends lost 5 bases and 4 bases, in that order; junction bases with no gene match: 7. CDR3 loop: CASSKGLGRTGELFF. The CDR3 DNA reads as TGTGCCAGCAGCAAAGGACTAGGCCGCACCGGGGAGCTGTTTTTT.

The gene calls are TRBV19 and TRBJ1-5, with a possible D match to TRBD1 (5 bases). The V end lost 6 bases, the J end lost 2 bases, and 8 bases lay between the germline ends. Looked up from germline, CDR1 is LNHDA and CDR2 is SQIVND (reference sequence). This CDR3 is 13 amino acids long. In DNA form, the CDR3 reads TGTGCCAGTAGCAAGACAGGCAATCAGCCCCAGCATTTT. It specifies CASSKTGNQPQHF.

This clone was recorded a few times. In DNA form, the CDR3 reads TGTGCCAGCAGCAACTGGGACAGGGGGGAGACCCAGTACTTC. This sequence encodes CASSNWDRGETQYF. This chain links TRBV5-4 with TRBJ2-5; 11 bases are shared with TRBD1. This CDR3 contains 14 residues. Per germline, CDR1 SGHNT and CDR2 YYREEE (reference sequence). Trimming at V came to 4 bases and at J to 5 bases, leaving 4 bases not matched to a gene.

The chain couples TRBV6-5 to TRBJ1-2, with 8 bases lining up with TRBD1. This CDR3 region has 13 residues. J lost 6 bases, V lost 7 bases, and 7 bases had no gene match. Per germline, CDR1 MNHEY and CDR2 SVGAGI. CDR3 bases: TGTGCCAGCATTCTGACAGGGGATCATGGCTACACCTTC. Protein: CASILTGDHGYTF.

V gene TRBV27 combines with J gene TRBJ2-1; 7 nucleotides agree with TRBD1. The CDR3 consists of 15 residues. With V trimmed by 9 bases and J by 2 bases, 10 bases remained unmatched. Germline V CDR1 and CDR2: MNHEY, SMNVEV (reference sequence). The CDR3 nucleotides are TGTGCCAGTTCGGGTAGGGGGCTGGCCTACAATGAGCAGTTCTTC. It translates to CASSGRGLAYNEQFF.

V gene TRBV5-1 combines with J gene TRBJ2-3; tentatively, D is TRBD2 (6 bases). The germline CDR1 and CDR2 sequences are SGHRS and YFSETQ. The CDR3 sequence is 16 residues long. The V gene lost 0 bases and the J gene lost 2 bases, with 13 bases spanning the gap. As DNA, the CDR3 is TGCGCCAGCAGCTTGGCCTTAGGACTACTCACAGATACGCAGTATTTT. Translated: CASSLALGLLTDTQYF.

The CDR3 is CAISESGSSGNTIYF. CDR3 nucleotides: TGTGCCATCAGTGAGTCCGGGAGCTCTGGAAACACCATATATTTT. V gene TRBV10-3 combines with J gene TRBJ1-3; D unclear. This CDR3 region has 15 residues. Germline CDR1 is ENHRY and CDR2 is SYGVKD. The V end was cut by 0 bases, the J end by 0 bases, with 6 bases between.